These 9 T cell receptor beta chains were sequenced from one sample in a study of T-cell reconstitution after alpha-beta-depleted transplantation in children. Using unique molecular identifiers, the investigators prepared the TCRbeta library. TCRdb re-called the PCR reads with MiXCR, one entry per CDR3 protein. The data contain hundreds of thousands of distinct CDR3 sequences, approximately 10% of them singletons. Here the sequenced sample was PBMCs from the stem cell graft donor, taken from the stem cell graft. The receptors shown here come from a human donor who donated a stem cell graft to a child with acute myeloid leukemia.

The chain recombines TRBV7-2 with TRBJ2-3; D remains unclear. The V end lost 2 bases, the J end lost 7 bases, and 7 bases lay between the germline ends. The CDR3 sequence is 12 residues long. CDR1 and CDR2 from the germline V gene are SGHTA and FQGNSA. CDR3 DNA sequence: TGTGCCAGCAGCTTAAAAGTGAATACGCAGTATTTT. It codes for CASSLKVNTQYF.

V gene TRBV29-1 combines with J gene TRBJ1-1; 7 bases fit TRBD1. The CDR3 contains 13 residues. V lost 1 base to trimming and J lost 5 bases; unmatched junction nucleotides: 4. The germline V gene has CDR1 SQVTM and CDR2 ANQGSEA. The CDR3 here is CSVEAGGGTEAFF. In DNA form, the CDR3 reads TGCAGCGTTGAAGCAGGGGGGGGGACTGAAGCTTTCTTT.

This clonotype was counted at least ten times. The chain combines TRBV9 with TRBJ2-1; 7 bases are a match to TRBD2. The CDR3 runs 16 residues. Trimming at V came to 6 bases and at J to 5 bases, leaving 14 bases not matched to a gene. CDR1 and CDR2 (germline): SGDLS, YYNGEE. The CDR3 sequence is CASTVGLREYDNEQFF. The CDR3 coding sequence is TGTGCCAGCACCGTGGGTCTGCGGGAGTACGACAATGAGCAGTTCTTC.

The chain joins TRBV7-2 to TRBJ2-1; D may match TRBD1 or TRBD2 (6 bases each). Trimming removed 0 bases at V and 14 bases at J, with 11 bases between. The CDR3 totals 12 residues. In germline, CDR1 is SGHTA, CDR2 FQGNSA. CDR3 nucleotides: TGTGCCAGCAGCTTAGCAGCGCGGGACAAGTTCTTC. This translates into CASSLAARDKFF. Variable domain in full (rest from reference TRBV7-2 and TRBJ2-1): GAGVSQSPSNKVTEKGKDVELRCDPISGHTALYWYRQSLGQGLEFLIYFQGNSAPDKSGLPSDRFSAERTGGSVSTLTIQRTQQEDSAVYLCASSLAARDKFFGPGTRLTVL.

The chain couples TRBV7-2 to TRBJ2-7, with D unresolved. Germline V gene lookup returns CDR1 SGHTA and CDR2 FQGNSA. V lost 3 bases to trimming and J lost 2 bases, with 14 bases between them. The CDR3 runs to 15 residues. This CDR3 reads CASSFAGSDPYEQYF. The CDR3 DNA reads TGTGCCAGCAGCTTTGCCGGGTCAGACCCCTACGAGCAGTACTTC. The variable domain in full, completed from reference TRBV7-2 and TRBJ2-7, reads GAGVSQSPSNKVTEKGKDVELRCDPISGHTALYWYRQSLGQGLEFLIYFQGNSAPDKSGLPSDRFSAERTGGSVSTLTIQRTQQEDSAVYLCASSFAGSDPYEQYFGPGTRLTVT.

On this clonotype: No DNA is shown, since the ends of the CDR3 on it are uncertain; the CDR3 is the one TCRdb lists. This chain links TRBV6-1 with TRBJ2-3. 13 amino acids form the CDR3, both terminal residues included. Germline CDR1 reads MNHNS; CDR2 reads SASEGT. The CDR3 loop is CASSVPPTDTQYF.

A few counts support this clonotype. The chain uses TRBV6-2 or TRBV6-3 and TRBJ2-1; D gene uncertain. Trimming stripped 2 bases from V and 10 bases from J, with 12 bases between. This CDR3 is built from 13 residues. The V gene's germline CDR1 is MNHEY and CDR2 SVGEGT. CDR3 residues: CASSYSMVGEQFF. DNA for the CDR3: TGTGCCAGCAGTTACAGCATGGTGGGGGAGCAGTTCTTC.

CDR3 sequence reads: CSARDGRKDGYTF. The DNA for the CDR3 is TGCAGTGCTAGAGATGGGCGGAAGGATGGCTACACCTTC. The chain employs TRBV20-1 and TRBJ1-2; D gene unclear. The V and J ends lost 0 bases and 6 bases respectively, with 11 bases between them. Germline V gene sequence: CDR1 DFQATT, CDR2 SNEGSKA (reference sequence). The CDR3 extends over 13 amino acids.

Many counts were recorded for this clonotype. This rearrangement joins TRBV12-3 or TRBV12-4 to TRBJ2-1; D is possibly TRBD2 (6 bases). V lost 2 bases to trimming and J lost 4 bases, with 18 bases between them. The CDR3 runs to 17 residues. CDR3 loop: CASSLTSGEPYYNEQFF. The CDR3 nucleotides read TGTGCCAGCAGTTTAACCTCGGGGGAACCATATTACAATGAGCAGTTCTTC.